This entry describes one T cell receptor (beta chain). Its antigen is as yet unknown. The source of the sample is a study of cytomegalovirus exposure and HLA in healthy donors. Notes on the study in general: Reports credit the classifier with highly specific, highly sensitive diagnosis of cytomegalovirus status. Altogether, 150 to 200 TCR beta chains were recorded as cytomegalovirus-associated.

Generated by immunoSEQ multiplex PCR, the TCRdb table keeps only in-frame clones and is missing some. Seen here are some 130,000 clones, about 95% observed once, and the top ten hold 1.8%. This CDR3 contains 15 residues. From germline, CDR1 is MGHRA and CDR2 YSYEKL. Trimming took 3 bases from V and 1 from J, leaving 12 bases between them. The sample was PBMCs. The receptor comes from a man aged 18-30 years in good health and CMV-seropositive. J is TRBJ1-2 and V is TRBV4-1, with a tentative D call TRBD1 (5 bases). The CDR3 is CASSQGGIINYGYTF. The CDR3 DNA reads as TGCGCCAGCAGCCAGGGGGGGATTATTAACTATGGCTACACCTTC.